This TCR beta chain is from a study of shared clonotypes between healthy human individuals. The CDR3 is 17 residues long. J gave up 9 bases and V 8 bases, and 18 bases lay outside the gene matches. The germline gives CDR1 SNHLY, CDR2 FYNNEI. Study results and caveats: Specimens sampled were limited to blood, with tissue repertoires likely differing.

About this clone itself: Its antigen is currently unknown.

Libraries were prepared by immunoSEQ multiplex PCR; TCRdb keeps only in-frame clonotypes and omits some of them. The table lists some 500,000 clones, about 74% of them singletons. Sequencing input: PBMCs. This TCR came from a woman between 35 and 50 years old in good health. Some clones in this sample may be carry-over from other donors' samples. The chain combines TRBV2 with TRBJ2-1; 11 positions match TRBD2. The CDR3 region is CASAGTSGLIGQSEQFF. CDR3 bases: TGTGCCAGCGCGGGGACTAGCGGTCTAATCGGCCAGAGTGAGCAGTTCTTC.